A selection of T cell receptor beta chains follows, all from one sample in a study of beta chain features in type 1 diabetes. Method: immunoSEQ multiplex PCR; TCRdb's copy keeps in-frame clones and lacks some. The sample gives 250,000 or so clones, roughly 22% of which show up once; around 0.028% is in the top ten. The sample was naive CD4+ T cells from blood. The origin of the receptors is a woman aged 40-49 years with type 1 diabetes. Both conserved end residues are part of each CDR3. Fields, in order: clone size, D gene, J gene, V gene, CDR3 protein, CDR3 DNA. D genes are given only for firm matches. Part of the rows lack a size; the others show once, few, many or a class for expanded clones.

>.|.|TRBJ1-2|TRBV28
CASSTGSSYGYTF
TGTGCCAGCAGTACAGGGAGCAGCTATGGCTACACCTTC
>few|.|TRBJ2-5|TRBV28
CASTGVQETQYF
TGTGCCAGCACAGGGGTGCAAGAGACCCAGTACTTC
>few|.|TRBJ1-2|TRBV7-2
CASSLGGKGGYTF
TGTGCCAGCAGCTTAGGAGGGAAGGGTGGCTACACCTTC
>.|.|TRBJ1-4|TRBV9
CASSVEGVNEKLFF
TGTGCCAGCAGCGTAGAGGGGGTAAATGAAAAACTGTTTTTT
>.|.|TRBJ2-7|TRBV6-5
CASKPQYPDSYEQYF
TGTGCCAGCAAACCCCAGTATCCAGATTCCTACGAGCAGTACTTC
>few|.|TRBJ2-7|TRBV6-5
CASSYSSESSYEQYF
TGTGCCAGCAGTTACTCCTCGGAGAGCTCCTACGAGCAGTACTTC
>.|.|TRBJ2-3|TRBV11-2
CATLPYGDTQYF
TGTGCCACCCTCCCCTACGGAGATACGCAGTATTTT
>.|TRBD1|TRBJ2-6|TRBV25-1
CASSVGQAPGANVLTF
TGTGCCAGCAGTGTGGGACAGGCCCCAGGGGCCAACGTCCTGACTTTC
>.|.|TRBJ1-2|TRBV5-1
CASSLEARRSYGYTF
TGCGCCAGCAGCTTGGAGGCTCGACGGAGCTATGGCTACACCTTC
>few|.|TRBJ1-5|TRBV27
CASSRGRGQPQHF
TGTGCCAGCAGTCGCGGGAGGGGGCAGCCCCAGCATTTT
>.|.|TRBJ1-5|TRBV19
CASSIAQHF
TGTGCCAGTAGTATCGCCCAGCATTTT
>.|TRBD1|TRBJ2-3|TRBV25-1
CASSPRAGGADTQYF
TGTGCCAGCTCCCCGAGGGCAGGGGGCGCAGATACGCAGTATTTT
>few|TRBD1|TRBJ1-1|TRBV9
CASSLGTDTEAFF
TGTGCCAGCAGCCTCGGGACAGACACTGAAGCTTTCTTT
>.|.|TRBJ1-1|TRBV7-9
CASSTVGWGGKAFF
TGTGCCAGCAGCACCGTGGGCTGGGGAGGTAAAGCTTTCTTT
>few|TRBD2|TRBJ2-7|TRBV18
CASSPSGTTYEQYF
TGTGCCAGCTCACCGTCCGGGACTACCTACGAGCAGTACTTC
>few|TRBD1|TRBJ1-1|TRBV2
CASSERGQAYTEAFF
TGTGCCAGCAGTGAACGCGGACAGGCGTACACTGAAGCTTTCTTT
>few|TRBD2|TRBJ2-1|TRBV7-2
CASSYTSGRSYNEQFF
TGTGCCAGCAGCTATACTAGCGGGAGGTCCTACAATGAGCAGTTCTTC
>.|.|TRBJ1-1|TRBV5-1
CASSLKGENTEAFF
TGCGCCAGCAGCTTAAAGGGGGAGAACACTGAAGCTTTCTTT
>.|TRBD1|TRBJ2-7|TRBV7-2
CASSSLGTGGHEQYF
TGTGCCAGCAGCTCCCTCGGGACAGGGGGCCACGAGCAGTACTTC
>.|.|TRBJ2-7|TRBV18
CASSPENAYEQYF
TGTGCCAGCTCACCCGAGAACGCCTACGAGCAGTACTTC
>few|TRBD2|TRBJ2-1|TRBV18
CASSLFREDEQFF
TGTGCCAGCTCACTCTTTCGGGAGGATGAGCAGTTCTTC
>few|.|TRBJ1-2|TRBV28
CASSPSTGDYGYTF
TGTGCCAGCAGCCCTTCGACAGGAGACTATGGCTACACCTTC
>few|.|TRBJ2-1|TRBV29-1
CSVTGIGGNEQFF
TGCAGCGTTACAGGGATAGGAGGCAATGAGCAGTTCTTC
>few|.|TRBJ2-3|TRBV7-2
CASSLVWETDTQYF
TGTGCCAGCAGCTTAGTATGGGAGACAGATACGCAGTATTTT
>few|.|TRBJ2-1|TRBV19
CASTLGGQVRTEQFF
TGTGCCAGTACCCTCGGGGGGCAGGTAAGGACTGAGCAGTTCTTC
>few|.|TRBJ2-2|TRBV2
CASTDSGTGELFF
TGTGCCAGCACTGATAGCGGCACCGGGGAGCTGTTTTTT
>.|TRBD2|TRBJ2-2|TRBV29-1
CSVDQGGSGELFF
TGCAGCGTTGATCAGGGAGGGTCCGGGGAGCTGTTTTTT
>.|.|TRBJ2-3|TRBV12-2
CASRLTSGGRTDTQYF
TGTGCAAGTCGACTCACTTCAGGGGGGCGTACAGATACGCAGTATTTT
>few|.|TRBJ2-7|TRBV5-1
CASSSGGTPSYEQYF
TGCGCCAGCAGCTCTGGTGGGACACCATCCTACGAGCAGTACTTC
>once|.|TRBJ1-4|TRBV5-1
CASSLWGGREKLFF
TGCGCCAGCAGCTTATGGGGGGGCCGGGAAAAACTGTTTTTT
>.|TRBD2|TRBJ2-7|TRBV11-1
CASSQGLVSYEQYF
TGTGCCAGCAGCCAGGGACTAGTCTCCTACGAGCAGTACTTC
>.|TRBD1|TRBJ1-5|TRBV7-2
CASSSRQGVQPQHF
TGTGCCAGCAGCTCGAGACAGGGTGTTCAGCCCCAGCATTTT
>.|.|TRBJ2-7|TRBV18
CASSPPAGPGEQYF
TGTGCCAGCTCACCCCCTGCAGGGCCGGGCGAGCAGTACTTC
>few|.|TRBJ1-2|TRBV5-1
CASSLARGGGYTF
TGCGCCAGCAGCTTGGCGCGGGGTGGAGGCTACACCTTC
>.|.|TRBJ2-6|TRBV14
CASSQDIRTAISGANVLTF
TGTGCCAGCAGCCAAGATATACGGACAGCCATCTCTGGGGCCAACGTCCTGACTTTC
>once|.|TRBJ2-3|TRBV7-2
CASSLAGGGWDTDTQYF
TGTGCCAGCAGCTTAGCGGGAGGGGGTTGGGACACAGATACGCAGTATTTT
>few|.|TRBJ1-1|TRBV29-1
CSVRGALGHSEAFF
TGCAGCGTTCGGGGGGCTTTGGGACACAGTGAAGCTTTCTTT
>.|.|TRBJ1-2|TRBV6-5
CASSYAAGGYTF
TGTGCCAGCAGTTACGCAGCCGGGGGCTACACCTTC
>.|TRBD1|TRBJ1-2|TRBV16
CASSQEGSQGDYGYTF
TGTGCCAGCAGCCAAGAGGGGAGTCAGGGGGACTATGGCTACACCTTC
>.|TRBD2|TRBJ2-7|TRBV4-3
CASSPNPPLAGVTYEQYF
TGCGCCAGCAGCCCCAATCCCCCCCTAGCGGGGGTAACCTACGAGCAGTACTTC
>few|.|TRBJ2-7|TRBV6-6
CASSSWTLKTYEQYF
TGTGCCAGCAGTTCCTGGACACTTAAGACCTACGAGCAGTACTTC
>.|.|TRBJ2-7|TRBV28
CASWRGHEQYF
TGTGCCAGCTGGCGGGGCCACGAGCAGTACTTC
>.|.|TRBJ2-7|TRBV29-1
CSVGVNRAGEQYF
TGCAGCGTCGGAGTGAACAGGGCTGGCGAGCAGTACTTC
>few|.|TRBJ1-5|TRBV27
CASSPQSWSNQPQHF
TGTGCCAGCAGTCCACAGTCTTGGAGCAATCAGCCCCAGCATTTT
>.|TRBD1|TRBJ2-7|TRBV23-1
CASSQSGQRSYEQYF
TGCGCCAGCAGTCAATCGGGACAGCGTTCCTACGAGCAGTACTTC
>.|.|TRBJ1-1|TRBV5-4
CASSLDTRYSSGNTEAFF
TGTGCCAGCAGCTTGGATACCCGATATTCGAGTGGGAACACTGAAGCTTTCTTT
>few|.|TRBJ1-1|TRBV30
CAWSVEGMRTEAFF
TGTGCCTGGAGTGTGGAGGGGATGCGCACTGAAGCTTTCTTT
>few|.|TRBJ2-1|TRBV6-6
CASSQDRSSYNEQFF
TGTGCCAGCAGCCAAGACAGGTCGAGCTACAATGAGCAGTTCTTC
>.|.|TRBJ1-5|TRBV5-1
CASSLVLGQPQHF
TGCGCCAGCAGCTTGGTGTTGGGCCAGCCCCAGCATTTT
>few|TRBD1|TRBJ2-7|TRBV10-3
CATLGQGDEQYF
TGTGCCACACTTGGACAGGGGGACGAGCAGTACTTC
>few|TRBD2|TRBJ2-1|TRBV4-1
CASSQRLAGGNEQFF
TGCGCCAGCAGCCAAAGGCTAGCGGGAGGGAATGAGCAGTTCTTC
>few|TRBD2|TRBJ2-3|TRBV9
CASSVRGSGTADTQYF
TGTGCCAGCAGCGTACGCGGCAGCGGGACGGCAGATACGCAGTATTTT
>few|.|TRBJ1-1|TRBV7-9
CASSSYETVEAFF
TGTGCCAGCAGCTCCTACGAGACAGTCGAAGCTTTCTTT